This T cell receptor beta chain was identified in a study of T cells in Graves' hyperthyroidism and ophthalmopathy. It was RNA transcripts that yielded the amplified TCR beta CDR3 regions. The TCR CDR3 first-round RT-PCR relied on the HTBI primer set. TCRdb independently ran MiXCR on the multiplex PCR reads; one entry per CDR3 protein. The table shows 400,000 to 500,000 distinct CDR3 sequences, with about 14% occurring only once. Many counts were recorded for this clonotype. V was clipped by 2 bases and J by 7 bases, with 14 bases between them. This CDR3 has 15 residues. CDR1 and CDR2 from the germline V gene are SGHTA and FQGNSA.

Sequencing was carried out using blood. The chain employs TRBV7-2 and TRBJ1-4, with unresolved D. The clonotype was recovered from a man younger than 35 with Graves' ophthalmopathy. The CDR3 loop is CASSLRINRGEKLFF. CDR3 bases: TGTGCCAGCAGCTTAAGGATTAACCGGGGTGAAAAACTGTTTTTT.